The entry below gives a single T cell receptor (beta chain) sequence along with its context. The data belong to a study of blood T cell repertoires in COVID-19. Study-wide context: Spain, Italy and the United States supplied samples that represented acute and convalescent COVID-19.

Per the authors' pipeline: Researchers report that nucleated cell counts were estimated from reference gene primer amplification. Clones were read by immunoSEQ multiplex PCR, and TCRdb kept only the in-frame ones, dropping some. Clonal size and the V and J genes are those of that table, whereas D and trimming came from the DNA. The table lists over 400,000 clones, 70% to 90% of them singletons. Germline-derived CDR1 and CDR2 are MGHRA and YSYEKL. Trimming cost V 4 bases and J 5 bases; bases outside gene matches: 3. The CDR3 spans 13 residues. This TCR derives from a woman aged 25 to 45 with active or convalescent COVID-19. The chain has TRBV4-1 and TRBJ1-2; 8 nucleotides align to TRBD1. The specimen was peripheral blood. CDR3 amino acids: CASSPTGAYGYTF. The CDR3 DNA sequence: TGCGCCAGCAGCCCGACAGGGGCTTATGGCTACACCTTC.